These 21 T cell receptor beta chains share one sample of origin, sequenced in a study of blood T cells in healthy people across ages. A sample-barcoded 5' primer and a J-beta primer mix were used in a second PCR of about 7 to 11 cycles. One entry per CDR3 protein results from TCRdb running MiXCR on the 5' RACE reads. The repertoire holds roughly 1,500,000 distinct CDR3 sequences, with about 43% as singletons. Sequencing was carried out using blood. The receptors were gathered from a woman aged 18-29 years in good health.

This chain links TRBV6-5 with TRBJ1-2; the match to TRBD1 covers 7 bases. The CDR3 has 13 residues. Trimming removed 6 bases from V and 6 bases from J; junction bases left unmatched: 7. Germline loops: CDR1 MNHEY, CDR2 SVGAGI. The CDR3 protein is CASRITQGNGYTF. The CDR3 DNA follows: TGTGCCAGCAGAATAACACAGGGGAATGGCTACACCTTC.

This chain links TRBV5-1 with TRBJ2-1; D not resolved. Germline lookup yields CDR1 SGHRS and CDR2 YFSETQ. V was pared by 0 bases and J by 8 bases, with 12 bases between. CDR3 size: 14 residues. The CDR3 nucleotides read TGCGCCAGCAGCTTGGGACCCCAAGGGTATGAGCAGTTCTTC. Its translation: CASSLGPQGYEQFF. Based on the CDR3 plus reference TRBV5-1 and TRBJ2-1, the full variable domain is KAGVTQTPRYLIKTRGQQVTLSCSPISGHRSVSWYQQTPGQGLQFLFEYFSETQRNKGNFPGRFSGRQFSNSRSEMNVSTLELGDSALYLCASSLGPQGYEQFFGPGTRLTVL.

The V gene is TRBV28, the J gene TRBJ2-1, with 8 bases that match TRBD1. The trim removed 6 bases at V and 6 bases at J, leaving 19 bases unmatched. CDR3 size: 18 residues. Germline V gene data show CDR1 as MDHEN and CDR2 as SYDVKM. CDR3 protein: CASRNTDREGVPGNEQFF. DNA of the CDR3: TGTGCCAGCAGAAATACGGACAGGGAAGGGGTCCCTGGCAATGAGCAGTTCTTC.

The rearrangement joins TRBV10-3 to TRBJ2-5; no firm D call. This CDR3 spans 13 amino acids. Between the trimmed V and J ends, which lost 8 bases and 1 base, there was a span of 11 bases. CDR1 is ENHRY and CDR2 is SYGVKD in the germline V gene. In DNA, the CDR3 is TGTGCCATCGCATCGTGGGGCCAAGAGACCCAGTACTTC. This encodes CAIASWGQETQYF.

CDR3 sequence (DNA): TGCAGTGCTAGCGGCGGCAGTGGGTACGAGCAGTACTTC. Translation: CSASGGSGYEQYF. The chain couples TRBV20-1 to TRBJ2-7; no clear D gene. CDR1 is DFQATT and CDR2 is SNEGSKA in the germline V gene (reference sequence). CDR3 length: 13 amino acids. V was clipped by 3 bases and J by 4 bases, with 13 bases between them.

This chain connects TRBV11-2 to TRBJ2-3; 13 bases are shared with TRBD2. Germline CDR1 and CDR2: SGHAT and FQNNGV. This CDR3 is built from 16 residues. V lost 6 bases, J lost 6 bases, and 9 bases stayed unmatched. The CDR3 spells CASRPRLAGGRDTQYF. As DNA, the CDR3 is TGTGCCAGCAGACCTAGACTAGCGGGGGGCAGGGATACGCAGTATTTT.

This rearrangement joins TRBV28 to TRBJ2-1; D might be TRBD2 (6 bases). Germline CDR1 and CDR2: MDHEN and SYDVKM. Between the trimmed V and J ends, which lost 4 bases and 7 bases, there was a span of 20 bases. The CDR3 has 16 residues. The CDR3 nucleotides are TGTGCCAGCAGTTCCCCGGGTTCCCCGGAGGGGAATGAGCAGTTCTTC. Protein: CASSSPGSPEGNEQFF.

CDR3 region: CASSLEGHPNTEAFF. CDR3 DNA sequence: TGCGCCAGCAGCTTGGAGGGACACCCGAACACTGAAGCTTTCTTT. The genes are TRBV5-1 and TRBJ1-1, with D possibly being TRBD1 (6 bases). Trimming removed 0 bases at V and 1 base at J, with 10 bases between. Germline V gene lookup returns CDR1 SGHRS and CDR2 YFSETQ. The CDR3 length is 15 residues.

As for this clonotype: Germline and junction disagree at one end, which may indicate a read error. The chain combines TRBV7-6 with TRBJ1-1, with D perhaps TRBD1 (6 bases). Germline V gives CDR1 SGHVS, CDR2 FNYEAQ. CDR3 length: 14 amino acids. The CDR3 nucleotides read TGTGCCAGCCGCTTGGACAGCGTATCCACTGAAGCTTTCTTT. Its protein product is CASRLDSVSTEAFF.

Only a few counts were recorded for this clonotype. The V call is TRBV7-9, the J call TRBJ2-5; tentatively, D is TRBD1 (6 bases). Germline values: CDR1 SEHNR, CDR2 FQNEAQ (reference sequence). The CDR3 runs 15 residues. Trimming removed 1 base at V and 5 bases at J, with 14 bases between. CDR3 in DNA: TGTGCCAGCAGCTTAGAACTGGGGGCGCGGGAGACCCAGTACTTC. It specifies CASSLELGARETQYF.

The rearrangement links TRBV27 to TRBJ2-3, with a tentative D call TRBD2 (6 bases). Between the trimmed V and J ends, which lost 2 bases and 1 base, there was a span of 10 bases. CDR1 MNHEY and CDR2 SMNVEV come from the germline V gene (reference sequence). CDR3 size: 15 residues. CDR3 sequence: CASSLGGSRTDTQYF. The CDR3 DNA follows: TGTGCCAGCAGTTTAGGGGGGAGCCGCACAGATACGCAGTATTTT.

The chain employs TRBV20-1 and TRBJ2-1, with 7 nucleotides matching TRBD2. The CDR3 has 12 residues. V lost 3 bases to trimming and J lost 8 bases; unmatched junction nucleotides: 4. Germline CDR1 reads DFQATT; CDR2 reads SNEGSKA (reference sequence). The CDR3 DNA reads as TGCAGTGCTAGTGGGCTAGCGGATGAGCAGTTCTTC. Translated, it gives CSASGLADEQFF.

The chain uses TRBV2 and TRBJ1-2, with D perhaps TRBD1 (6 bases). Between the trimmed V and J ends, which lost 6 bases and 8 bases, there was a span of 19 bases. The germline V gene has CDR1 SNHLY and CDR2 FYNNEI. This CDR3 has 14 amino acids. The CDR3 loop reads CASRLLQGLRGYTF. Written as DNA, the CDR3 is TGTGCCAGCAGATTACTACAGGGCCTGCGGGGCTACACCTTC.

This clonotype showed up just a few times. The V and J genes are TRBV9 and TRBJ2-7, with no clear D. The J call may be wrong; the DNA end is better matched by TRBJ2-5. This CDR3 is built from 13 residues. Germline CDR1 SGDLS, CDR2 YYNGEE. This CDR3 reads CASSVRLAETQYF. The DNA of the CDR3 is TGTGCCAGCAGCGTTAGGCTGGCTGAGACCCAGTACTTC.

The chain recombines TRBV12-3 or TRBV12-4 with TRBJ2-1, with 11 bases aligning to TRBD2. The CDR3 contains 15 residues. With V trimmed by 1 base and J by 8 bases, 4 bases remained unmatched. CDR3 nucleotide sequence: TGTGCCAGCAGTTTAGACGTAGCGGGGGGGCATGAGCAGTTCTTC. Amino acids: CASSLDVAGGHEQFF.

This clonotype came up a few times. The chain combines TRBV4-2 with TRBJ2-5; tentative D call: TRBD1 (5 bases). With the DNA end fitting TRBJ2-7 better, the J assignment may be wrong. The V gene's germline CDR1 is LGHNA and CDR2 YNFKEQ. CDR3 length: 16 amino acids. CDR3 in amino acids: CASSQGFPDTDYEQYF. CDR3 sequence (DNA): TGTGCCAGCAGCCAGGGGTTTCCGGACACCGACTACGAGCAGTACTTC.

This clonotype was seen a few times. One end of the junction varies from germline; a read error may be responsible. V and J are TRBV2 and TRBJ1-4, with 7 bases that match TRBD1. This CDR3 region has 15 residues. Per germline, CDR1 SNHLY and CDR2 FYNNEI. This CDR3 reads CASSPGTAGNEKLFF. CDR3 in DNA: TGTGCCAGCAGTCCGGGGACAGCGGGTAATGAAAAGCTGTTTTTT.

This clonotype showed up just a few times. The chain has TRBV25-1 and TRBJ1-2; 11 nucleotides line up with TRBD1. Per the germline V gene, CDR1 is MGHDK and CDR2 is SYGVNS. CDR3 length equals 15 residues. The V and J ends lost 2 bases and 8 bases, in that order; junction bases with no gene match: 7. The CDR3 region has the DNA TGTGCCAGCAGTGAACCCCGGGACAGGGGGGACGGCTACACCTTC. It specifies CASSEPRDRGDGYTF.

J is TRBJ2-3 and V is TRBV29-1; D is possibly TRBD2 (6 bases). V was pared by 6 bases and J by 2 bases, with 12 bases between. CDR1 is SQVTM and CDR2 is ANQGSEA in the germline V gene. CDR3 length: 13 amino acids. The CDR3 reads CSVAGLLTDTQYF. CDR3 nucleotides: TGCAGCGTGGCGGGACTCCTCACAGATACGCAGTATTTT.

The chain couples TRBV25-1 to TRBJ1-2; 9 bases line up with TRBD1. Looked up from germline, CDR1 is MGHDK and CDR2 is SYGVNS. CDR3 length: 16 residues. The trim removed 4 bases at V and 2 bases at J, leaving 8 bases unmatched. Here the CDR3 reads CASSGPRQGENYGYTF. DNA of the CDR3: TGTGCCAGCAGTGGACCCAGACAGGGGGAGAACTATGGCTACACCTTC.

In its sample, this clonotype was seen a few times. CDR3 region: CASSVDEGFYYEQYF. The CDR3, as DNA: TGTGCCAGCAGCGTAGATGAGGGGTTCTACTACGAGCAGTACTTC. The chain combines TRBV9 with TRBJ2-7; D is tentatively TRBD1 or TRBD2 (5 bases each). Trimming pared 0 bases from V and 3 bases from J, leaving 13 bases between. This CDR3 has 15 amino acids. Germline CDR1 is SGDLS and CDR2 is YYNGEE.